What follows describes a single TCR beta chain. One junction end does not reproduce the germline sequence, and a read error may be involved. TCRdb keeps only in-frame clones here, not all; method: immunoSEQ multiplex PCR. The repertoire holds hundreds of thousands of clones, with 80% to 95% as singletons. The data originate from a study of control samples from healthy donors and cancer patients. The CDR3 spans 15 residues. Germline V lookup: CDR1 SQVTM, CDR2 ANQGSEA. Sequenced material: PBMCs. This chain uses TRBV29-1 with TRBJ1-1, with unresolved D. This TCR came from a man aged 40-49 years with head and neck cancer. The CDR3 DNA follows: TGCAGCGTTGGATATACGGGGATGATGAAGACTGAAGCTTTCTTT. Protein: CSVGYTGMMKTEAFF. The entire variable domain, with the rest obtained from reference TRBV29-1 and TRBJ1-1, is as follows: SAVISQKPSRDICQRGTSLTIQCQVDSQVTMMFWYRQQPGQSLTLIATANQGSEATYESGFVIDKFPISRPNLTFSTLTVSNMSPEDSSIYLCSVGYTGMMKTEAFFGQGTRLTVV.